This entry is about one T cell receptor (beta chain). The clone's antigen remains unknown. The input lacks base qualities; no much larger clone sits a single base away. Collaborating institutions collected whole blood in K2EDTA tubes following their own protocols. For TCRbeta analysis, collaborators shipped samples in one of three forms: frozen whole blood, isolated PBMCs, or DNA extracted from either of those sample types. The immunoSEQ Assay, a bias-controlled multiplex PCR, was used to amplify TCRbeta CDR3 regions from genomic DNA. The authors' pipeline ran thus. The number of nucleated cells in each sample was estimated from the amplification of reference gene primers within the assay. To quantify the absolute abundance of each unique TCRbeta CDR3 rearrangement, sequence reads were collapsed and filtered. For each sample, productive Simpson clonality was calculated as the square root of Simpson's diversity index across productive rearrangements. The source is immuneACCESS, and TCRdb retained only in-frame sequences with V and J called. Part of the clones is not carried over; for the studies checked, unresolved V genes explain less than half of this, and the remainder is unexplained. The V and J calls and the clone size are those of that table, but D and trimming were determined from the DNA. This sample lists tens of thousands of clones; around 81% were detected once. Around 30% of the sample lies in the top ten.

The CDR3, from cysteine to phenylalanine, totals 12 residues. Of all the DNA, just the CDR3 is kept, 36 bases in frame from base 1. V drops 5 bases and J drops 1 base, leaving 5 bases in between. For CDR1 and CDR2, the germline V gene lists MNHEY and SVGAGI. The record originates from a study of blood T cell repertoires in COVID-19 (dated by TCRdb to about 2020). With regard to the full study: The collaborator samples originated in the United States, Italy and Spain and spanned the acute and convalescent phases of COVID-19. The material from the prospective study consisted of cDNA or gDNA derived from T cells, B-cell-depleted T cells, or PBMCs. HLA class I and class II types, where available, came from metadata supplied by the sample provider rather than from assay-based typing. Sample metadata almost always included a de-identified subject ID, COVID-19 status, age in years and sex. Deeply sampled blood TCRbeta repertoires from subjects exposed to, actively infected with, or recovered from COVID-19 were included in the dataset. A freely available public database, intended as a resource for researchers studying the immune response to SARS-CoV-2, is where the repertoires were released. The samples were drawn from two sources: the first 160 participants of the ongoing ImmuneRACE study, and fewer than 1,500 subjects contributed by 6 global collaborators. Study-wide findings and limitations: The quantity of clinical and demographic metadata differed by source and by participant and was supplied without curation.

This receptor was obtained from a woman aged 80 or older with active or convalescent COVID-19. Input material: peripheral blood. The rearrangement combines TRBV6-5 with TRBJ1-1, and perhaps TRBD1 as D gene, on 5 matching bases. The CDR3 corresponds to CASSQGNTEAFF. The nucleotide sequence reads as follows: TGTGCCAGCAGTCAGGGGAACACTGAAGCTTTCTTT.